This note documents a single T cell receptor beta chain sequence. Its target is unknown. This entry comes from a study of beta chain features in type 1 diabetes. This CDR3 is 13 amino acids long. Per the germline V gene, CDR1 is SNHLY and CDR2 is FYNNEI. Deletions cut 7 bases from V and 1 base from J, with 10 bases between. Study observations and caveats: Junctions at VDJ sites from type 1 diabetes patients had fewer insertions and more deletions. When Type 1 diabetes patients were examined, their TCRB CDR3s proved moderately but significantly shorter in all four CD4+ subsets.

Isolated RNA was reverse transcribed in full, so expressed TCRB transcripts were sequenced. Profiling relied on immunoSEQ multiplex PCR, and the TCRdb table lists in-frame clones only, not all of them. This repertoire shows 400,000 or so clones, 10% to 15% found once; its top ten account for 0.0085% to 0.012%. Sequencing used naive CD4+ T cells from blood. This clonotype was obtained from a woman aged 18-29 years with type 1 diabetes. The chain recombines TRBV2 with TRBJ2-5, with a weak D call TRBD2 (5 bases). The CDR3 DNA reads as TGTGCCAGCACCCTGGCGGGCCAAGAGACCCAGTACTTC. Protein sequence: CASTLAGQETQYF.